This T cell receptor beta chain emerged from a study of metastatic and nonmetastatic thyroid tumors. Before thyroid surgery, none of the patients had received any treatment. Only one count was recorded for this clone. The CDR3 is made up of 15 amino acids. The V end lost 5 bases, the J end lost 6 bases, and 17 bases lay between the germline ends. Germline V gene data show CDR1 as SGHTA and CDR2 as FQGTGA. TCRdb redid the clone calls on the PCR reads using MiXCR. This table holds about 32,000 clones, around a fifth found once. The chain carries TRBV7-3 and TRBJ2-1; D is perhaps TRBD1 or TRBD2 (5 bases each). Sequencing was done on a sample of blood. The origin of this receptor is a female donor with papillary thyroid cancer or a benign thyroid nodule (not recorded which). Some clones in this sample may be carry-over from other donors' samples. DNA of the CDR3: TGTGCCAGCAGCCCGACCGGGACCCTCCTCAATGAGCAGTTCTTC. Amino acid sequence: CASSPTGTLLNEQFF.